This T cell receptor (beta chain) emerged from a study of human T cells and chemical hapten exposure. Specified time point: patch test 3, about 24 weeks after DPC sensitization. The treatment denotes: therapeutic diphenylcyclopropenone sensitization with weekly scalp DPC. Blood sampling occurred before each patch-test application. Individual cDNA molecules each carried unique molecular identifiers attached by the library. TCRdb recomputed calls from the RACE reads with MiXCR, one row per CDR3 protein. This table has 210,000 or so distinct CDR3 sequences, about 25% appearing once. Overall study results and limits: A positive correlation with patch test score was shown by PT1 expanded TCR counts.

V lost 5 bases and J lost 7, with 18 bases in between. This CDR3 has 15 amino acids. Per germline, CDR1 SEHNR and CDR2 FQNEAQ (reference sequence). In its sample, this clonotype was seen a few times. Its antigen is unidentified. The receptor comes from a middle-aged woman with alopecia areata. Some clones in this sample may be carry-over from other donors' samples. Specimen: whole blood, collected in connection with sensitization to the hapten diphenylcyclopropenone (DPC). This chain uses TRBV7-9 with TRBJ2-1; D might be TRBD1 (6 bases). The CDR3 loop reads CASSNPQGYRNEQFF. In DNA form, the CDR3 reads TGTGCCAGCAGCAACCCCCAGGGGTATCGAAATGAGCAGTTCTTC.